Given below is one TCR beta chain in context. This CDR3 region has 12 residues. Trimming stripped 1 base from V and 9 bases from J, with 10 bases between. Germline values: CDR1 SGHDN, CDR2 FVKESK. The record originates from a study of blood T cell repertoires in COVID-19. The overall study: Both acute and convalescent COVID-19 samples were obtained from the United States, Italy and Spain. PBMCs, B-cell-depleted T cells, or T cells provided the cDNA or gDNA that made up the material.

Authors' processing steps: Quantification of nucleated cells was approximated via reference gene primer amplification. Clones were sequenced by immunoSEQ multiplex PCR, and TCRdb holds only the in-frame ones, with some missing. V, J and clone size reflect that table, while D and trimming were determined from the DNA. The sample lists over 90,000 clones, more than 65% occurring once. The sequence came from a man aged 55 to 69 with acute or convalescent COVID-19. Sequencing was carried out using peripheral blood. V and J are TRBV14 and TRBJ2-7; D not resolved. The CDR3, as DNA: TGTGCCAGCAGCCAAGTTATCCGGGTGCAGTACTTC. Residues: CASSQVIRVQYF.